This T cell receptor (beta chain) was observed in a study of T cells in Graves' hyperthyroidism and ophthalmopathy (dated by TCRdb to between 2019 and 2020). With regard to the full study: Peripheral blood samples were taken at initial diagnosis, before any treatment was given. According to the paper, TCR Vbeta CDR3 sequencing was carried out on more than 120 peripheral blood samples, which came from fewer than 50 ophthalmopathy, 80 or so hyperthyroidism and roughly 17 progressor patients. To identify TCR V-J signatures that set the groups apart, the researchers used a discovery cohort of roughly 100 patients, made up of roughly 45 with Graves' ophthalmopathy and 55 to 65 with stable Graves' hyperthyroidism. Prospective prediction of ophthalmopathy was tested in an independent validation cohort consisting of fewer than 20 hyperthyroidism patients and approximately 16 patients who later progressed to ophthalmopathy. Once sampling was done, hyperthyroidism patients were given methimazole at a starting dose of 30 mg daily, whereas ophthalmopathy patients were given high-dose intravenous methylprednisolone. The study also compared thyroid tissue and blood T-cell repertoires from about 6 Graves' hyperthyroidism patients. The approximately 100 discovery patients were randomly divided into training and test sets at a 7:3 ratio. The research as a whole found: Sample size was not statistically predetermined, and blinding of investigators to group allocation was not performed. A 13 V-J signature model separated ophthalmopathy from stable hyperthyroidism, with roughly 88% sensitivity and roughly 81% specificity in cross-validation and 80%/75% in testing. In validation, the model predicted progression to ophthalmopathy a median of 6.5 months before onset, with roughly 71% sensitivity and nearly 75% specificity. Most expanded thyroid clonotypes (frequency above 0.001) were also found in blood, which suggests that blood repertoires may mirror thyroid immune responses.

This clonotype was counted at least ten times. Its antigen is still unknown. No much larger clone exists at a distance of one base, and base qualities are not known. Moderately to severely active disease, a Clinical Activity Score of at least 3, a NOSPECS grade of at least 4, and a duration under 3 months were present in ophthalmopathy patients. The study excluded patients with uncontrolled infections, other autoimmune diseases, pregnancy or lactation. Clinical symptoms, serum thyroxine and TRAb, thyroid ultrasound, and orbital computed tomography formed the basis for the diagnoses. Ficoll-Paque density gradient centrifugation was used to isolate PBMCs from 8 to 10 ml of fresh peripheral blood. Trizol reagent was used to extract total RNA, and RNA quality was then checked on an Agilent 2100 Bioanalyzer. The TCR beta CDR3 regions were amplified from RNA transcripts. The first round of RT-PCR for the TCR CDR3 was performed with the HTBI primer set and the Qiagen OneStep RT-PCR kit. Libraries were constructed in a second round of multiplex PCR, after which size selection and purification were performed. Libraries were sequenced paired-end with 100 bp reads on an Illumina HiSeq2000. Per the original workflow: SOAPnuke was used to process the raw data, with reads discarded if the reads contained adapters or uncalled bases, had a mean Phred below 15, or lacked an exact constant-primer or identifier match. COPE v1.2.5 was used to merge high-quality paired reads, and clonotypes were defined as unique nucleotide sequences. MiTCR v1.1 was used to align clonotypes to the IMGT TRBV, TRBD and TRBJ reference segments. Only V-J combinations with frequency above 0.0001, covering 99% to 99.2% of repertoires, were analysed. A TCS score was defined as the ratio between F50 (clonal expansion) and ExV (chaos), using BLOSUM62-based TCRdist between CDR3 peptides within each V-J. Welch's t-statistics and random forest reduced roughly 540 V-J features to roughly 13, which were used in a naive Bayes classifier (R e1071). The raw public data were reprocessed by TCRdb itself: fastp quality trimming at Q25, MiXCR clonotype calling, in-frame beta chains only. Duplicate CDR3 protein sequences are folded into a single record with the most common DNA and genes. The V and J calls come from TCRdb's annotation, not from the publication. This sample is represented by around 300,000 distinct CDR3 sequences; approximately 18% of them were singletons. The ten most abundant clones make up under 40% of the sample.

The receptor's source is a man aged 45 to 65 with Graves' ophthalmopathy. The sequencing sample was made of blood.

The nucleotide sequence reads TGTGCCAGCAGCTTAGGGGTTTGGGCAGGGGACGGAGATACGCAGTATTTT. This translates into CASSLGVWAGDGDTQYF. The V and J segments used are TRBV7-3 and TRBJ2-3; TRBD1 might be the D gene, on 6 matching bases. Relative to germline, V is 2 bases shorter and J is 5 bases shorter, with 20 bases between their ends. The CDR3 contains 17 residues, cysteine and phenylalanine counted. The entry retains the CDR3 DNA only, 51 bases that are in frame from base 1. The germline V gene encodes CDR1 SGHTA and CDR2 FQGTGA.